The present entry profiles one T cell receptor beta chain with its context. The authors' processing: Amplification of reference gene primers was used by the study to estimate nucleated cell counts. Only in-frame clones appear in the TCRdb table, and some are missing; sequencing was by immunoSEQ multiplex PCR. Clone size and the V and J calls come from that table; the DNA yielded D and trimming. The sample has about 160,000 clones, more than 70% seen once. This sample is drawn from a study of blood T cell repertoires in COVID-19. The wider study: The study drew acute and convalescent COVID-19 samples from the United States, Italy and Spain. PBMCs, B-cell-depleted T cells, or T cells provided the cDNA or gDNA that made up the material.

Looked up from germline, CDR1 is MGHRA and CDR2 is YSYEKL. The CDR3 is 20 amino acids. With V trimmed by 4 bases and J by 7 bases, 19 bases remained unmatched. Input material: peripheral blood. The rearrangement joins TRBV4-1 to TRBJ1-4; 12 bases line up with TRBD1. The TCR comes from a woman older than 75 with active or convalescent COVID-19. DNA for the CDR3: TGCGCCAGCAGCCGAACTCGGACCGGGACAGGGGGCGCATGGAGTGAAAAACTGTTTTTT. As protein: CASSRTRTGTGGAWSEKLFF.